These T cell receptor beta chains were read from a single sample in a study of blood T cell repertoires in COVID-19. Here immunoSEQ multiplex PCR was the method, and the copy in TCRdb shows in-frame clones only, minus some. The repertoire holds 150,000 to 200,000 clones, roughly 87% seen once, with roughly 1.2% in the top ten. The sequenced material came from PBMCs or T cells enriched from blood (not recorded which). Receptors originate from a human donor with acute COVID-19. The donor label of this sample is uncertain. CDR3s include the opening cysteine and the closing phenylalanine or tryptophan. The D gene is left open where the match is weak. Size is omitted from some rows. Given values are once, few, many or a class for expanded clones.

CDR3	DNA	size	D	V	J
CASSLNSGAQETQYF	TGTGCCAGCAGCTTAAACAGCGGGGCCCAAGAGACCCAGTACTTC	-	TRBD2	TRBV7-2	TRBJ2-5
CASQSGTGVVQPQHF	TGTGCCTCGCAATCCGGGACAGGGGTTGTGCAGCCCCAGCATTTT	-	TRBD1	TRBV2	TRBJ1-5
CASSKAPGFYTF	TGTGCCAGCAGCAAAGCCCCCGGGTTCTACACCTTC	-	-	TRBV21-1	TRBJ1-2
CASSLGTGAYEQYF	TGTGCCAGCAGCCTAGGGACTGGGGCCTACGAGCAGTACTTC	-	-	TRBV3-1/TRBV3-2	TRBJ2-7
CASTSDYKIGSGNTIYF	TGTGCCAGCACCTCTGATTACAAGATTGGCTCTGGAAACACCATATATTTT	once	-	TRBV28	TRBJ1-3
CASSLVQTYEQYF	TGTGCCAGCAGTTTAGTACAAACCTACGAGCAGTACTTC	-	-	TRBV12-3/TRBV12-4	TRBJ2-7
CASKAPGQGTDTQYF	TGCGCCAGCAAAGCCCCGGGACAGGGGACAGATACGCAGTATTTT	-	TRBD1	TRBV4-3	TRBJ2-3
CASRLLGGAPYEQYF	TGTGCCAGCAGATTACTAGGCGGAGCTCCCTACGAGCAGTACTTC	-	-	TRBV6-5	TRBJ2-7
CASSPRTGGTYEQYF	TGTGCCAGCAGCCCTCGGACAGGGGGCACCTACGAGCAGTACTTC	-	TRBD1	TRBV7-9	TRBJ2-7
CASSHPNAEEGYGYTF	TGCGCCAGCAGCCATCCCAACGCCGAGGAGGGCTATGGCTACACCTTC	-	-	TRBV4-1	TRBJ1-2
CASSVTLAGSGEQYF	TGTGCCAGCAGCGTAACGCTAGCGGGGTCCGGCGAGCAGTACTTC	-	TRBD2	TRBV7-2	TRBJ2-7
CASSSSGASSYEQYF	TGTGCCAGCAGTTCAAGCGGGGCAAGCTCCTACGAGCAGTACTTC	-	TRBD2	TRBV7-9	TRBJ2-7
CASSESLGGQGNSPLHF	TGCGCCAGCAGTGAGTCGCTCGGGGGACAGGGCAATTCACCCCTCCACTTT	-	TRBD1	TRBV10-2	TRBJ1-6